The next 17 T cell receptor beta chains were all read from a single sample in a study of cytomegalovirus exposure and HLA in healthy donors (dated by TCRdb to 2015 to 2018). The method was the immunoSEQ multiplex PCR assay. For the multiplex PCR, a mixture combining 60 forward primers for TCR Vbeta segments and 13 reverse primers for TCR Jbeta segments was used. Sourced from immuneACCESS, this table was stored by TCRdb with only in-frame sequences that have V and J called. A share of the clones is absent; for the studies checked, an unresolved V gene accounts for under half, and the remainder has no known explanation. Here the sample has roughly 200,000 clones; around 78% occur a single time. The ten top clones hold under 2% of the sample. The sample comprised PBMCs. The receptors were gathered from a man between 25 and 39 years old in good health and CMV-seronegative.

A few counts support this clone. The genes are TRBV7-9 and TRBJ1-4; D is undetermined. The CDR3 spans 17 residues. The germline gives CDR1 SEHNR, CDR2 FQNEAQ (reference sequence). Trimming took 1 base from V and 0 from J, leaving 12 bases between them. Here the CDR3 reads CASSLVAAATTNEKLFF. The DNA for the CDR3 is TGTGCCAGCAGCTTAGTTGCGGCAGCCACAACTAATGAAAAACTGTTTTTT.

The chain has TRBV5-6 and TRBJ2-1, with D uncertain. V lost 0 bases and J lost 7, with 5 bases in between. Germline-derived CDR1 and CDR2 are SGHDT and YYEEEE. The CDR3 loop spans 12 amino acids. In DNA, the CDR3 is TGTGCCAGCAGCTTGGACAAAAATGAGCAGTTCTTC. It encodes CASSLDKNEQFF.

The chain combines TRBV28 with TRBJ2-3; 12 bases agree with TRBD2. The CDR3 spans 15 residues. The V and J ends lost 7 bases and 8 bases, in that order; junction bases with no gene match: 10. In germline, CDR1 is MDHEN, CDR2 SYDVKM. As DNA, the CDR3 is TGTGCCAGCACCGCAACTAGCGGGAGGCAGGGTACGCAGTATTTT. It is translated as CASTATSGRQGTQYF.

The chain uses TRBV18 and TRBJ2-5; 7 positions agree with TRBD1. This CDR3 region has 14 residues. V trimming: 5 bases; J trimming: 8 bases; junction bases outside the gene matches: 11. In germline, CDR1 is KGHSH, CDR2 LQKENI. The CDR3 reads CASSERTGIGTQYF. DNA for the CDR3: TGTGCCAGCTCAGAGAGGACAGGCATTGGAACCCAGTACTTC.

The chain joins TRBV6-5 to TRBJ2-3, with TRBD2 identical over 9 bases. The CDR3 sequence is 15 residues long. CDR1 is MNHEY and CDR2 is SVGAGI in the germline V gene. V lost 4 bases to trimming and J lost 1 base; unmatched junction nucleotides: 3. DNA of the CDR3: TGTGCCAGCAGTTCAGGCGGGAGGGGCACAGATACGCAGTATTTT. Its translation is CASSSGGRGTDTQYF.

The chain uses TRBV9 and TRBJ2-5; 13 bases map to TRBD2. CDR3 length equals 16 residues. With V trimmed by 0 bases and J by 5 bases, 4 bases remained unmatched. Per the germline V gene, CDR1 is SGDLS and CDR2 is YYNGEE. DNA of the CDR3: TGTGCCAGCAGCGTAGGCGGACTAGCGGGAGTGGAGACCCAGTACTTC. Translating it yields CASSVGGLAGVETQYF.

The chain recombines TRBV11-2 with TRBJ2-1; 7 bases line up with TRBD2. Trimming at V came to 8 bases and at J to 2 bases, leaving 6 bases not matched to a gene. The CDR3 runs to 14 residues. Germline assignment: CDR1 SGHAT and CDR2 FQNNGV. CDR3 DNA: TGTGCCAGCCGTCTAGCGGCAGCCTACAATGAGCAGTTCTTC. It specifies CASRLAAAYNEQFF.

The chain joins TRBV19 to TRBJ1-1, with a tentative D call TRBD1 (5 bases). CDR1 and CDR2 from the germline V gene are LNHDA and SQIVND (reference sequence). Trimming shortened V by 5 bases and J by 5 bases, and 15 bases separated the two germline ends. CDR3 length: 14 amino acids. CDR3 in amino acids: CASSVKGQGTEAFF. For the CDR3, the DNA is TGTGCCAGTAGTGTCAAAGGCCAGGGAACTGAAGCTTTCTTT.

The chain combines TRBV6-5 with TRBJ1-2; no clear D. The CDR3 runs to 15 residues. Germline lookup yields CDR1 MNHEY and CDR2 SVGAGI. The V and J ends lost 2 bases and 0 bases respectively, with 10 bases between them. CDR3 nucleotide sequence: TGTGCCAGCAGTTACCGGGGTCCAGCTAACTATGGCTACACCTTC. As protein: CASSYRGPANYGYTF.

CDR3 DNA: TGTGCCAGCAGCAGGGGACAGGGTGGCAATCAGCCCCAGCATTTT. This encodes CASSRGQGGNQPQHF. This chain connects TRBV5-5 to TRBJ1-5; 9 bases are a match to TRBD1. The trim removed 4 bases at V and 2 bases at J, leaving 4 bases unmatched. The CDR3 runs 15 residues. The germline gives CDR1 SGHKS, CDR2 YYEKEE (reference sequence).

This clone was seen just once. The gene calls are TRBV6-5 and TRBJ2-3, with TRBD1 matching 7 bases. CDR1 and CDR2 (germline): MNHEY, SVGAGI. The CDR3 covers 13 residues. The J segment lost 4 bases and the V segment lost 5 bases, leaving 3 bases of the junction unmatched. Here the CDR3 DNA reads TGTGCCAGCAGTACAGGGGTCTCAGATACGCAGTATTTT. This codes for CASSTGVSDTQYF.

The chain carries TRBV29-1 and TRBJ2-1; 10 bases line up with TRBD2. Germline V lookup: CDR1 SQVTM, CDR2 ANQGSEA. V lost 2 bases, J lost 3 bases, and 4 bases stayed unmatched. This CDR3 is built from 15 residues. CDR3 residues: CSVESSGSDYNEQFF. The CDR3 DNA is TGCAGCGTTGAATCTAGCGGGAGCGACTACAATGAGCAGTTCTTC.

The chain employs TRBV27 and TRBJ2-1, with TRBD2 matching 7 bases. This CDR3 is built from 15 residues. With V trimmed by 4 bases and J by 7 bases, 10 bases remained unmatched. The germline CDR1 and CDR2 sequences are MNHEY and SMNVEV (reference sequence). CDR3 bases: TGTGCCAGCAGTTGGGGCGGCGGGAGAGAAAATGAGCAGTTCTTC. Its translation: CASSWGGGRENEQFF.

The CDR3 coding sequence is TGTGCCAGTAGGGAAGGGGTGGCGGAGCCCTACAATGAGCAGTTCTTC. Protein: CASREGVAEPYNEQFF. The chain has TRBV19 and TRBJ2-1, with D perhaps TRBD1 (5 bases). The CDR3 contains 16 residues. Germline lookup yields CDR1 LNHDA and CDR2 SQIVND (reference sequence). V lost 6 bases to trimming and J lost 2 bases, with 17 bases between them.

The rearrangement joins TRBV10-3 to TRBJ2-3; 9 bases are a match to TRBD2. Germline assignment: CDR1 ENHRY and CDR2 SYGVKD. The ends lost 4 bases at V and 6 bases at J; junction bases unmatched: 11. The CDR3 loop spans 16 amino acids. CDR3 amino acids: CAISGLAGRRGDTQYF. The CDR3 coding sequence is TGTGCCATCAGTGGGCTAGCGGGAAGGAGGGGCGATACGCAGTATTTT.

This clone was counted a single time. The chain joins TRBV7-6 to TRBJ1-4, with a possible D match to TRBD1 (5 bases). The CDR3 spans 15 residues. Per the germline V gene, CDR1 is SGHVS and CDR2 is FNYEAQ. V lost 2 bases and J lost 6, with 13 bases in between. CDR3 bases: TGTGCCAGCAGCTTAACGTGGGGGGACCATGAAAAACTGTTTTTT. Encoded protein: CASSLTWGDHEKLFF.

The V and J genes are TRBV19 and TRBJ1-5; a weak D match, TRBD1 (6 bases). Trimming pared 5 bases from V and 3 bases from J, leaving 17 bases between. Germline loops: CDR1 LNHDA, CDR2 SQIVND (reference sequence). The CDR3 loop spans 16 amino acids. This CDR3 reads CASSANREINNQPQHF. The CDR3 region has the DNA TGTGCCAGTAGTGCAAACAGGGAGATCAACAATCAGCCCCAGCATTTT. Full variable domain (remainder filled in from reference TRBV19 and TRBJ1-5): DGGITQSPKYLFRKEGQNVTLSCEQNLNHDAMYWYRQDPGQGLRLIYYSQIVNDFQKGDIAEGYSVSREKKESFPLTVTSAQKNPTAFYLCASSANREINNQPQHFGDGTRLSIL.